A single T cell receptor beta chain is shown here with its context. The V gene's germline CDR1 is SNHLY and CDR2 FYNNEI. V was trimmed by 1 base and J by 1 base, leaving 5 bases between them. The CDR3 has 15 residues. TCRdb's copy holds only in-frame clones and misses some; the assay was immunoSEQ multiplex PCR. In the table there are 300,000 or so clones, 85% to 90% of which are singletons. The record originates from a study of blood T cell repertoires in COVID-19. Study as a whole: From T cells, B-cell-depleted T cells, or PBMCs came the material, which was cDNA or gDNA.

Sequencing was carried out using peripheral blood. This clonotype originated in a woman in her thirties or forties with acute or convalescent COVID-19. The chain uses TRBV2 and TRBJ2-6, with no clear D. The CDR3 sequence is CASSEGLSGANVLTF. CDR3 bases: TGTGCCAGCAGTGAAGGGCTGTCTGGGGCCAACGTCCTGACTTTC.